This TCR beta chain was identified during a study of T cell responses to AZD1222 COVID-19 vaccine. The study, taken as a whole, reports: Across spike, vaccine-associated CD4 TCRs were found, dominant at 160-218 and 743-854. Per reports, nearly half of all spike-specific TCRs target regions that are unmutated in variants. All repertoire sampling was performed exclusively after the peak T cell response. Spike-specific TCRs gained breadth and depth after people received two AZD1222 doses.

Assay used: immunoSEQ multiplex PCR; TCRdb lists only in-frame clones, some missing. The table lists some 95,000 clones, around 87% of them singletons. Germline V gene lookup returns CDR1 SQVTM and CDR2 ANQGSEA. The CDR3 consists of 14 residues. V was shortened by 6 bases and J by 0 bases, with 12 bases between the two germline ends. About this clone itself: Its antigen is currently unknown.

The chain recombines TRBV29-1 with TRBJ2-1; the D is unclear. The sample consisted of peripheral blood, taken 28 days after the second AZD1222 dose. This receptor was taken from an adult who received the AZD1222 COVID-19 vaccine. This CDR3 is CSVERARSYNEQFF. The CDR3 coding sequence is TGCAGCGTCGAAAGGGCCCGCTCCTACAATGAGCAGTTCTTC.